These 5 T cell receptor beta chains came from one sample sequenced in a study of T cells in Graves' hyperthyroidism and ophthalmopathy. The source material, RNA transcripts, was used to amplify TCR beta CDR3 regions. The HTBI primer set served for first-round RT-PCR of the TCR CDR3. TCRdb called the multiplex PCR reads again in MiXCR, with one record for every CDR3 protein. The profile shows some 550,000 distinct CDR3 sequences, about 16% of them singletons. What was sequenced was blood. Receptors were obtained from a middle-aged woman with Graves' ophthalmopathy.

This clonotype was detected only a few times. This chain uses TRBV9 with TRBJ1-1; D ambiguous. This CDR3 is built from 14 residues. CDR1 and CDR2 (germline): SGDLS, YYNGEE. Trimming cost V 0 bases and J 5 bases, with 11 bases left between them. As DNA, the CDR3 is TGTGCCAGCAGCGTAGGTTGGGCGGGAACTGAAGCTTTCTTT. The encoded protein is CASSVGWAGTEAFF.

This clonotype has ten or more counts. DNA for the CDR3: TGTGCCAGCAGCCTGGGCAGCAGCTCCTACGAGCAGTACTTC. This encodes CASSLGSSSYEQYF. This sequence joins TRBV11-2 and TRBJ2-7; unclear D gene. The CDR3 is made up of 14 amino acids. V gave up 5 bases and J gave up 0 bases, with 11 bases separating them. Germline-derived CDR1 and CDR2 are SGHAT and FQNNGV.

V usage is TRBV5-1 and J usage is TRBJ2-1; D unresolved. The length of the CDR3 is 16 residues. Germline loops: CDR1 SGHRS, CDR2 YFSETQ. V shed 2 bases and J shed 4 bases, with 16 bases lying between them. The DNA of the CDR3 is TGCGCCAGCAGCTTAGGAGATCTGGTAACATACAATGAGCAGTTCTTC. This sequence encodes CASSLGDLVTYNEQFF.

This clonotype showed up just a few times. V usage is TRBV27 and J usage is TRBJ1-4, with no clear D. This CDR3 has 17 amino acids. The germline V gene encodes CDR1 MNHEY and CDR2 SMNVEV (reference sequence). Trimming stripped 4 bases from V and 2 bases from J, with 17 bases between. CDR3 sequence reads: CASSSRGGRVTNEKLFF. The DNA of the CDR3 is TGTGCCAGCAGTTCCCGTGGAGGCCGGGTGACTAATGAAAAACTGTTTTTT.

This clonotype has a count of ten or more. DNA for the CDR3: TGCAGTGCAGAAGCCAAGACCCGCACCTACGAGCAGTACTTC. The encoded protein is CSAEAKTRTYEQYF. V gene TRBV20-1 combines with J gene TRBJ2-7; the D is unclear. The CDR3 runs 14 residues. Germline V CDR1 and CDR2: DFQATT, SNEGSKA (reference sequence). With 6 bases removed from V and 2 bases from J, the gap between germline ends came to 17 bases.